A selection of T cell receptor beta chains follows, all from one sample in a study of cytomegalovirus exposure and HLA in healthy donors. Only in-frame clones appear in the TCRdb table, and some are missing; sequencing was by immunoSEQ multiplex PCR. Seen here are over 100,000 clones, 70% to 90% observed once, and the top ten hold about 6%. The sequenced sample consisted of PBMCs. These receptors originate from a young woman in good health and CMV-seropositive. Both conserved end residues are trimmed from each CDR3.

CDR3 protein | J gene | V gene
ASSLTRRKAGSYEQY | TRBJ2-7 | TRBV12-1
ASPQGLNTEAF | TRBJ1-1 | TRBV4-3
AWSSGIGTDTQY | TRBJ2-3 | TRBV30
ASSLESREVYNEQF | TRBJ2-1 | TRBV5-4
ASSLAWDAGGGYEQF | TRBJ2-1 | TRBV7-6
SASGANYGYT | TRBJ1-2 | TRBV29-1
ASSPRSQVLAGVGTDTQY | TRBJ2-3 | TRBV28
ASSAAATGETQY | TRBJ2-5 | TRBV5-1
ASSPTGWREKLF | TRBJ1-4 | TRBV18
ASSLSASGRSGTQY | TRBJ2-5 | TRBV7-2
ASSPRYGANEKLF | TRBJ1-4 | TRBV6-5
ASSSGQGTYEQY | TRBJ2-7 | TRBV5-6
ASSLGLDYGYT | TRBJ1-2 | TRBV5-1
ASSVAHSREQY | TRBJ2-7 | TRBV9
ASSQTRYEQY | TRBJ2-7 | TRBV14